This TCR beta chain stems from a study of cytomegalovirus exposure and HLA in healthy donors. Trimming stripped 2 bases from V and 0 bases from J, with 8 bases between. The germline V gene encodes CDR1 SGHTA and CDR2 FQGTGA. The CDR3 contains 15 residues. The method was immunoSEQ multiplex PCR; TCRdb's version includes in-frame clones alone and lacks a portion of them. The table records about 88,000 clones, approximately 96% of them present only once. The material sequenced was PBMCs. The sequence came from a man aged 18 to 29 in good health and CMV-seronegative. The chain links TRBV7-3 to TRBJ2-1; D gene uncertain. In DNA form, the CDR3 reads TGTGCCAGCAGCTTATCCAGAAGCTCCTACAATGAGCAGTTCTTC. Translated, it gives CASSLSRSSYNEQFF.